The 22 T cell receptor beta chains in this list originate from one sample, sequenced in a study of cytomegalovirus exposure and HLA in healthy donors. The PCR used 60 Vbeta and 13 Jbeta primers. Profiling relied on immunoSEQ multiplex PCR, and the TCRdb table lists in-frame clones only, not all of them. The table includes around 150,000 clones, about 60% detected once. The sequencing sample was made of PBMCs. All receptors come from a woman aged 60 to 75 in good health and CMV-seropositive.

V and J are TRBV12-5 and TRBJ2-2; TRBD2 aligns across 14 bases. V lost 4 bases and J lost 8; bases outside the gene matches: 15. CDR3 size: 19 residues. Germline CDR1 reads LGHNT; CDR2 reads FRNRAP. The DNA of the CDR3 is TGTGCTAGTGGTTATATCATATCCGGGACTAGCGGGAGTCTGGGGGAGCTGTTTTTT. Its protein is CASGYIISGTSGSLGELFF.

The chain employs TRBV4-2 and TRBJ2-1, with a tentative D call TRBD2 (5 bases). This CDR3 has 14 amino acids. Germline loops: CDR1 LGHNA, CDR2 YNFKEQ. V lost 0 bases to trimming and J lost 6 bases, with 9 bases between them. CDR3 bases: TGTGCCAGCAGCCAAGATCTTGCGGGCAATGAGCAGTTCTTC. Protein product: CASSQDLAGNEQFF.

V and J are TRBV5-4 and TRBJ2-2; 9 bases agree with TRBD1. The CDR3 has 16 residues. Germline V gene data show CDR1 as SGHNT and CDR2 as YYREEE (reference sequence). V lost 3 bases to trimming and J lost 5 bases; unmatched junction nucleotides: 8. CDR3 coding DNA: TGTGCCAGCAGCTACGCGGGACAGGGTACAACCGGGGAGCTGTTTTTT. Protein sequence: CASSYAGQGTTGELFF.

The CDR3 region is CASSSLTGITIEQYF. CDR3 sequence (DNA): TGTGCCAGCAGTTCCCTGACAGGGATAACGATCGAGCAGTACTTC. The rearrangement links TRBV28 to TRBJ2-7; 7 positions match TRBD1. The V segment lost 4 bases and the J segment 6 bases; nucleotides outside the gene matches: 12. Germline CDR1 and CDR2: MDHEN and SYDVKM. The CDR3 runs 15 residues.

V usage is TRBV7-3 and J usage is TRBJ2-3, with 11 bases that match TRBD2. Germline V CDR1 and CDR2: SGHTA, FQGTGA. Trimming cost V 5 bases and J 1 base; bases outside gene matches: 5. This CDR3 spans 16 amino acids. The CDR3 DNA reads as TGTGCCAGCAGCCCGGGGGGACTAGCGGGCACAGATACGCAGTATTTT. This translates into CASSPGGLAGTDTQYF.

The chain links TRBV6-4 to TRBJ1-1, with 12 bases that match TRBD1. The CDR3 extends over 14 amino acids. V was clipped by 2 bases and J by 8 bases; unmatched bases: 3. Germline lookup yields CDR1 MRHNA and CDR2 SNTAGT. The CDR3 sequence is CASSDGTGGSEAFF. As DNA, the CDR3 is TGTGCCAGCAGTGACGGGACAGGGGGCTCCGAAGCTTTCTTT.

The chain links TRBV5-4 to TRBJ1-2; TRBD1 is a possible D gene (5 bases). The germline V gene encodes CDR1 SGHNT and CDR2 YYREEE (reference sequence). Trimming stripped 2 bases from V and 2 bases from J, with 10 bases between. The CDR3 has 14 amino acids. In DNA form, the CDR3 reads TGTGCCAGCAGCTTCGTGACAGAGAACTATGGCTACACCTTC. Translated, it gives CASSFVTENYGYTF.

The chain employs TRBV11-2 and TRBJ2-7; 10 bases are shared with TRBD1. Looked up from germline, CDR1 is SGHAT and CDR2 is FQNNGV. With V trimmed by 5 bases and J by 3 bases, 7 bases remained unmatched. The CDR3 contains 15 residues. The CDR3: CASSKAGTGDYEQYF. Written as DNA, the CDR3 is TGTGCCAGCAGCAAGGCCGGGACAGGGGACTACGAGCAGTACTTC.

The CDR3 bases are TGTGCCAGCAGTGAACGTGGACAGGGGGCTCATGGCTACACCTTC. It yields the protein CASSERGQGAHGYTF. The J gene is TRBJ1-2, the V gene TRBV2; 11 nucleotides line up with TRBD1. Trimming at V came to 2 bases and at J to 6 bases, leaving 5 bases not matched to a gene. The CDR3 length is 15 residues. Per the germline V gene, CDR1 is SNHLY and CDR2 is FYNNEI.

V is TRBV11-3 and J is TRBJ2-1; TRBD1 might be the D (5 bases). Between the trimmed V and J ends, which lost 3 bases and 0 bases, there was a span of 6 bases. This CDR3 has 14 amino acids. CDR1 and CDR2 (germline): SGHNT, YENEEA. Here the CDR3 DNA reads TGTGCCAGCAGCTTCGGACACTCCTACAATGAGCAGTTCTTC. Translated: CASSFGHSYNEQFF.

This chain connects TRBV7-2 to TRBJ2-5; the match to TRBD2 covers 9 bases. With 5 bases clipped from V and 4 bases from J, the junction kept 8 bases outside the gene matches. This CDR3 contains 15 residues. Germline V lookup: CDR1 SGHTA, CDR2 FQGNSA. This chain's CDR3 is CASSRHQAGGETQYF. CDR3 DNA sequence: TGTGCCAGCAGCCGACACCAAGCGGGAGGAGAGACCCAGTACTTC.

The V and J genes are TRBV5-1 and TRBJ2-7, with D maybe TRBD1 (6 bases). Between the trimmed V and J ends, which lost 4 bases and 3 bases, there was a span of 17 bases. Germline V gene sequence: CDR1 SGHRS, CDR2 YFSETQ. The CDR3 is 15 residues long. CDR3 protein: CASSGRDITIYEQYF. The CDR3, as DNA: TGCGCCAGCAGCGGCCGGGACATAACGATCTACGAGCAGTACTTC.

This sequence joins TRBV2 and TRBJ1-5; 8 bases match TRBD1. Germline trimming cut 4 bases from V and 6 bases from J; bases unmatched to any gene: 5. Germline values: CDR1 SNHLY, CDR2 FYNNEI. The CDR3 is 14 residues long. The CDR3 region is CASSATGEVQPQHF. In DNA, the CDR3 is TGTGCCAGCAGTGCGACAGGGGAGGTTCAGCCCCAGCATTTT. Filled out from reference TRBV2 and TRBJ1-5, the complete variable domain reads EPEVTQTPSHQVTQMGQEVILRCVPISNHLYFYWYRQILGQKVEFLVSFYNNEISEKSEIFDDQFSVERPDGSNFTLKIRSTKLEDSAMYFCASSATGEVQPQHFGDGTRLSIL.

The rearrangement joins TRBV27 to TRBJ2-5; D gene ambiguous. The closer fit of TRBJ2-7 to the DNA end suggests the J call may be wrong. The CDR3 covers 11 residues. Germline V gene data show CDR1 as MNHEY and CDR2 as SMNVEV (reference sequence). The CDR3, as DNA: TGTGCCAGCAGTTTCTCCTACGAGCAGTACTTC. This codes for CASSFSYEQYF.

This clone occurred a few times. This chain joins TRBV29-1 and TRBJ1-2; possibly TRBD1 for D (6 bases). V was shortened by 4 bases and J by 4 bases, with 19 bases between the two germline ends. Germline CDR1 is SQVTM and CDR2 is ANQGSEA. The CDR3 runs 15 residues. CDR3 residues: CSVVLANREGYGYTF. The CDR3 nucleotides read TGCAGCGTTGTCCTTGCCAACAGGGAAGGCTATGGCTACACCTTC.

This rearrangement joins TRBV28 to TRBJ2-1; 9 nucleotides match TRBD2. From germline, CDR1 is MDHEN and CDR2 SYDVKM. V trimming: 3 bases; J trimming: 5 bases; junction bases outside the gene matches: 8. CDR3 size: 16 residues. CDR3 amino acids: CASSFISGRSDNEQFF. The CDR3 nucleotides are TGTGCCAGCAGTTTCATTAGCGGGAGATCTGACAATGAGCAGTTCTTC.

V is TRBV7-9 and J is TRBJ2-3, with D possibly matching TRBD1 (5 bases). Germline-derived CDR1 and CDR2 are SEHNR and FQNEAQ (reference sequence). Trimming removed 4 bases from V and 7 bases from J, with 15 bases in between. The CDR3 loop spans 14 amino acids. The CDR3 region is CASSSQGLLNTQYF. CDR3 sequence (DNA): TGTGCCAGCAGCTCGCAGGGCCTCCTGAATACGCAGTATTTT.

In its sample, this clone was seen once. The rearrangement uses TRBV9 and TRBJ2-5, with D uncertain. CDR3 size: 12 residues. V lost 4 bases and J lost 1, with 5 bases in between. From germline, CDR1 is SGDLS and CDR2 YYNGEE. The chain's CDR3 is CASSPLQETQYF. The CDR3 nucleotides read TGTGCCAGCAGCCCCCTCCAAGAGACCCAGTACTTC.

This clone was recorded a few times. The chain carries TRBV5-1 and TRBJ2-3, with TRBD1 matching 7 bases. This CDR3 comprises 13 residues. J lost 2 bases, V lost 5 bases, and 2 bases had no gene match. Per germline, CDR1 SGHRS and CDR2 YFSETQ. In DNA, the CDR3 is TGCGCCAGCAGGACAGGGAACACAGATACGCAGTATTTT. Its translation is CASRTGNTDTQYF.

The sample holds a few counts of this clone. The J gene is TRBJ1-1, the V gene TRBV19; TRBD1 matches at 8 bases. Germline V gives CDR1 LNHDA, CDR2 SQIVND (reference sequence). The CDR3 spans 13 residues. V gave up 4 bases and J gave up 4 bases; unmatched junction bases: 2. The CDR3 DNA is TGTGCCAGTAGTACTACAGGGGGCACTGAAGCTTTCTTT. Translating gives CASSTTGGTEAFF.

The chain employs TRBV11-2 and TRBJ1-6, with D unclear. CDR1 is SGHAT, CDR2 FQNNGV, per germline. The CDR3 length is 14 residues. V shed 5 bases and J shed 7 bases, with 12 bases lying between them. The CDR3 coding sequence is TGTGCCAGCAGCACCTTTCAGAAGAATTCACCCCTCCACTTT. Translation gives CASSTFQKNSPLHF.

This clone came up a few times. This chain links TRBV4-2 with TRBJ1-4; TRBD1 agrees at 9 bases. Germline V lookup: CDR1 LGHNA, CDR2 YNFKEQ. The CDR3 is made up of 16 amino acids. Germline trimming cut 3 bases from V and 10 bases from J; bases unmatched to any gene: 12. CDR3 bases: TGTGCCAGCAGCCAGGAGGGGGGACAGGGAGCCATAAAACTGTTTTTT. Translated: CASSQEGGQGAIKLFF.